These 16 T cell receptor beta chains came from one sample sequenced in a study of cytomegalovirus exposure and HLA in healthy donors. The PCR made use of 60 Vbeta and 13 Jbeta primers. TCRdb's copy holds only in-frame clones and misses some; the assay was immunoSEQ multiplex PCR. In the table there are around 130,000 clones, around four fifths of which are singletons. The sequenced sample consisted of PBMCs. All receptors come from a boy under 18 in good health and CMV-seronegative.

The chain recombines TRBV25-1 with TRBJ2-1; TRBD2 is a possible D gene (6 bases). This CDR3 has 14 residues. Trimming took off 2 bases at V and 10 bases at J, with 15 bases between the two ends. Per the germline V gene, CDR1 is MGHDK and CDR2 is SYGVNS. The CDR3 DNA is TGTGCCAGCAGTGAAGAGTGGGGAGGACGGGAGCAGTTCTTC. Translated, it gives CASSEEWGGREQFF. Together with reference TRBV25-1 and TRBJ2-1, the CDR3 gives the full variable domain: EADIYQTPRYLVIGTGKKITLECSQTMGHDKMYWYQQDPGMELHLIHYSYGVNSTEKGDLSSESTVSRIRTEHFPLTLESARPSHTSQYLCASSEEWGGREQFFGPGTRLTVL.

The V gene is TRBV19, the J gene TRBJ1-5; 8 nucleotides line up with TRBD1. Germline-derived CDR1 and CDR2 are LNHDA and SQIVND (reference sequence). V was pared by 5 bases and J by 2 bases, with 14 bases of the junction left unmatched. The CDR3 extends over 18 amino acids. This CDR3 reads CASSDPRGRVSGNQPQHF. Written as DNA, the CDR3 is TGTGCCAGTAGTGACCCCAGGGGGCGGGTAAGCGGCAATCAGCCCCAGCATTTT.

The rearrangement links TRBV7-9 to TRBJ2-5; D ambiguous. Looked up from germline, CDR1 is SEHNR and CDR2 is FQNEAQ (reference sequence). V lost 1 base and J lost 1, with 7 bases in between. The CDR3 consists of 14 residues. Here the CDR3 DNA reads TGTGCCAGCAGCTTAGGGCAGGCCCAAGAGACCCAGTACTTC. Translating it yields CASSLGQAQETQYF.

About this clone: The sample has other DNA sequences that encode this CDR3 too. The J gene is TRBJ2-7, the V gene TRBV5-1; 8 nucleotides match TRBD1. Germline lookup yields CDR1 SGHRS and CDR2 YFSETQ. V shed 0 bases, J shed 6 bases, and the junction held 5 bases outside the gene matches. CDR3 length equals 14 residues. The DNA for the CDR3 is TGCGCCAGCAGCTTGGGAACAGGGGGTGGCGAGCAGTACTTC. It yields the protein CASSLGTGGGEQYF.

The chain carries TRBV7-2 and TRBJ1-2; D ambiguous. CDR1 SGHTA and CDR2 FQGNSA come from the germline V gene. The CDR3 is made up of 13 amino acids. The germline V and J ends were trimmed by 1 base and 4 bases, with 7 bases remaining between them. The CDR3 nucleotides read TGTGCCAGCAGCTTAGGGTCTATCTATGGCTACACCTTC. Protein: CASSLGSIYGYTF. The full variable domain, with the rest looked up from reference TRBV7-2 and TRBJ1-2, is GAGVSQSPSNKVTEKGKDVELRCDPISGHTALYWYRQSLGQGLEFLIYFQGNSAPDKSGLPSDRFSAERTGGSVSTLTIQRTQQEDSAVYLCASSLGSIYGYTFGSGTRLTVV.

This clone has a single count. The CDR3 DNA is TGTGCCAGCAGCACCCGACAGGGGGATTGGATCCCTGAAGCTTTCTTT. Translation gives CASSTRQGDWIPEAFF. The J gene is TRBJ1-1, the V gene TRBV7-8; 9 nucleotides line up with TRBD1. The CDR3 sequence is 16 residues long. Losses at the gene ends were 5 bases for V and 6 bases for J; bases not matched to a gene: 13. The V gene's germline CDR1 is SGHVS and CDR2 FQNEAQ.

There are a few counts of this clone. This chain uses TRBV10-1 with TRBJ2-1, with no clear D. The CDR3 extends over 14 amino acids. CDR1 WNHNN and CDR2 SYGVQD come from the germline V gene (reference sequence). V lost 2 bases and J lost 4, with 9 bases in between. The CDR3 reads CASSEGPEYNEQFF. Here the CDR3 DNA reads TGCGCCAGCAGTGAGGGCCCGGAGTACAATGAGCAGTTCTTC.

V and J are TRBV1 and TRBJ2-5; the table assigns TRBD1, which was not confirmed against the DNA. TRBV1 is listed as a pseudogene. This CDR3 comprises 15 residues. In DNA form, the CDR3 reads TGCACCAGCAGCCACTCTGTGGGCGATCAAGAGACCCAGTACTTC. Its translation: CTSSHSVGDQETQYF.

V and J are TRBV5-1 and TRBJ2-3, with 9 bases identical to TRBD2. Germline values: CDR1 SGHRS, CDR2 YFSETQ. The V segment lost 6 bases and the J segment 4 bases; nucleotides outside the gene matches: 9. The CDR3 contains 15 residues. In DNA form, the CDR3 reads TGCGCCAGCAAGTTTCGGGGACTAGCAGCAGATACGCAGTATTTT. Translating it yields CASKFRGLAADTQYF.

The chain carries TRBV5-8 and TRBJ1-5; D not resolved. Per the germline V gene, CDR1 is SGHTS and CDR2 is YDEGEE. The CDR3 runs 12 residues. V shed 3 bases and J shed 7 bases, with 8 bases lying between them. The CDR3 DNA follows: TGTGCCAGCAGCTGGAGCTGGCAGCCCCAGCATTTT. Translation gives CASSWSWQPQHF. Based on the CDR3 plus reference TRBV5-8 and TRBJ1-5, the full variable domain is EAGVTQSPTHLIKTRGQQATLRCSPISGHTSVYWYQQALGLGLQFLLWYDEGEERNRGNFPPRFSGRQFPNYSSELNVNALELEDSALYLCASSWSWQPQHFGDGTRLSIL.

This rearrangement joins TRBV6-6 to TRBJ2-1, with TRBD2 matching 8 bases. Trimming at V came to 2 bases and at J to 8 bases, leaving 8 bases not matched to a gene. The V gene's germline CDR1 is MNHNY and CDR2 SVGAGI (reference sequence). This CDR3 comprises 15 residues. The CDR3 spells CASSYGTRGGDEQFF. CDR3 DNA: TGTGCCAGCAGTTACGGGACTAGGGGGGGGGATGAGCAGTTCTTC.

The chain carries TRBV2 and TRBJ1-5; D is uncertain. The V gene's germline CDR1 is SNHLY and CDR2 FYNNEI. This CDR3 is 13 amino acids long. Trimming removed 3 bases from V and 10 bases from J, with 13 bases in between. CDR3 loop: CASSEDQSGPQHF. Here the CDR3 DNA reads TGTGCCAGCAGTGAGGACCAAAGCGGACCCCAGCATTTT. Complete variable domain (other parts from reference TRBV2 and TRBJ1-5): EPEVTQTPSHQVTQMGQEVILRCVPISNHLYFYWYRQILGQKVEFLVSFYNNEISEKSEIFDDQFSVERPDGSNFTLKIRSTKLEDSAMYFCASSEDQSGPQHFGDGTRLSIL.

The V gene is TRBV7-8, the J gene TRBJ2-2, with D possibly TRBD1 on 6 matching bases. V lost 6 bases to trimming and J lost 0 bases, with 11 bases between them. CDR1 and CDR2 (germline): SGHVS, FQNEAQ. The CDR3 consists of 15 residues. CDR3 loop: CASRSGTTNTGELFF. CDR3 nucleotides: TGTGCCAGCAGATCCGGGACAACGAACACCGGGGAGCTGTTTTTT. Complete variable domain (other parts from reference TRBV7-8 and TRBJ2-2): GAGVSQSPRYKVAKRGQDVALRCDPISGHVSLFWYQQALGQGPEFLTYFQNEAQLDKSGLPSDRFFAERPEGSVSTLKIQRTQQEDSAVYLCASRSGTTNTGELFFGEGSRLTVL.

Turning to this clone: Germline is not matched at one junction end, which may reflect a read error. The chain is built from TRBV7-9 and TRBJ1-4; D may be TRBD1 (6 bases). Germline assignment: CDR1 SEHNR and CDR2 FQNEAQ (reference sequence). This CDR3 has 14 residues. Here the CDR3 reads CSSSLQAGDEKLFF. CDR3 DNA sequence: TGTTCCAGCAGCTTACAGGCAGGGGATGAAAAACTGTTTTTT. The whole variable domain, remainder taken from reference TRBV7-9 and TRBJ1-4, is DTGVSQNPRHKITKRGQNVTFRCDPISEHNRLYWYRQTLGQGPEFLTYFQNEAQLEKSRLLSDRFSAERPKGSFSTLEIQRTEQGDSAMYLCSSSLQAGDEKLFFGSGTQLSVL.

The chain recombines TRBV5-1 with TRBJ2-1; tentatively, D is TRBD1 (5 bases). Germline lookup yields CDR1 SGHRS and CDR2 YFSETQ. V gave up 4 bases and J gave up 5 bases, with 13 bases separating them. This CDR3 region has 14 residues. In nucleotides, the CDR3 is TGCGCCAGCAGCGGTCTTCCCAGGGACAATGAGCAGTTCTTC. Protein: CASSGLPRDNEQFF.

This clone was counted a single time. V is TRBV19 and J is TRBJ2-7; no definite D call. CDR1 and CDR2 (germline): LNHDA, SQIVND (reference sequence). V lost 6 bases and J 2 bases, leaving 11 bases between the germline ends. CDR3 length: 13 residues. The CDR3: CASSPSVAYEQYF. CDR3 DNA: TGTGCCAGTAGCCCGTCCGTAGCCTACGAGCAGTACTTC.